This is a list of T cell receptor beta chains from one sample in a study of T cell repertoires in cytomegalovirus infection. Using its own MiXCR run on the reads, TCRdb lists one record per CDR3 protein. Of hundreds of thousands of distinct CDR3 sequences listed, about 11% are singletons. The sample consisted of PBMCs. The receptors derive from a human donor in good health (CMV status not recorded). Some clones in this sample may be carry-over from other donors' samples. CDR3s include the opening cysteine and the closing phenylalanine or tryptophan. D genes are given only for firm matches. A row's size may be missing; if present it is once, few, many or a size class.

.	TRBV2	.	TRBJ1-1	TGTGCCAGCAGTGATAAGCTGTACACTGAAGCTTTCTTT	CASSDKLYTEAFF
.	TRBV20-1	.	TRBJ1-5	TGCAGTGCTAGGGGGCTGACGGGCAATCAGCCCCAGCATTTT	CSARGLTGNQPQHF
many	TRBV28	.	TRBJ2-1	TGTGCCAGCAGTTTGGGCGGACAGCTACCTTTCTTAAGCTCCTACAATGAGCAGTTCTTC	CASSLGGQLPFLSSYNEQFF
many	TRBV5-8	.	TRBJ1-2	TGTGCCAGCAGCTTGGGGACAGAGAGGGGCTATGGCTACACCTTC	CASSLGTERGYGYTF
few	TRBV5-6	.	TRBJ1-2	TGTGCCAGCAGCTTCACGGGGACTGATTATAACTATGGCTACACCTTC	CASSFTGTDYNYGYTF
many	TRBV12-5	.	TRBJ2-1	TGTGCTAGTGGTTTAAAGGGCGGCCTGGGGCATGAGCAGTTCTTC	CASGLKGGLGHEQFF
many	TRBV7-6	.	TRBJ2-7	TGTGCCAGCAGCTTAGAGGAGGGATTCTCCTACGAGCAGTACTTC	CASSLEEGFSYEQYF
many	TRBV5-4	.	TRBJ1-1	TGTGCCAGCAGCACGCGGACAGTCTTGAACACTGAAGCTTTCTTT	CASSTRTVLNTEAFF
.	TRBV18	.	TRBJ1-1	TGTGTCAGCTCCCAGGGCCCTACTCTGACCACTGAAGCTTTCTTT	CVSSQGPTLTTEAFF
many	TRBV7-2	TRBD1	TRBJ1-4	TGTGCCAGCAGCTTAGTGGGACAGGGGTCTGCTAATGAAAAACTGTTTTTT	CASSLVGQGSANEKLFF
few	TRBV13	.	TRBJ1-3	TGTGCCAGCAGCCTACGCGGGTTCTCTGGAAACACCATATATTTT	CASSLRGFSGNTIYF
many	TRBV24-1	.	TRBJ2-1	TGTGCCACCAGTGATCTAGCGCAGGGGTATGAGCAGTTCTTC	CATSDLAQGYEQFF
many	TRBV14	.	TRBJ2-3	TGTGCCAGCAGCCAAGATAGAAGCGGAGTTAGCACAGATACGCAGTATTTT	CASSQDRSGVSTDTQYF
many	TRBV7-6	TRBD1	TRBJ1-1	TGTGCCAGCAGCTCTCAGGGGGGGCTTAACACTGAAGCTTTCTTT	CASSSQGGLNTEAFF
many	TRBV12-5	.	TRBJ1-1	TGTGCTAGTGGTTTGACCCGGGGGTGGGGCAGTACTGAAGCTTTCTTT	CASGLTRGWGSTEAFF
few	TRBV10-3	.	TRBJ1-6	TGTGCCATCAGTGTTAGCTCGTCCTATAATTCACCCCTCCACTTT	CAISVSSSYNSPLHF
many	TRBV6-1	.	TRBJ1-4	TGTGCCAGCGGGAATGAAAAACTGTTTTTT	CASGNEKLFF
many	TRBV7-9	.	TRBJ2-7	TGTGCCAGCAGCTTCGTCGGCTCCTACGAGCAGTACTTC	CASSFVGSYEQYF
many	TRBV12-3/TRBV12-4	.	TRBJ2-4	TGTGCCAGCAGCCCCCTCGGGACTTCATCCTTGAACATTCAGTACTTC	CASSPLGTSSLNIQYF
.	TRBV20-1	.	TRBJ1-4	TGCAGTGCTCACTGGCAGGCAACTAATGAAAAACTGTTTTTT	CSAHWQATNEKLFF
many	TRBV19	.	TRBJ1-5	TGTGCCAGTAGTATGATTGTCCCCAGGGATTGGGACAATCAGCCCCAGCATTTT	CASSMIVPRDWDNQPQHF
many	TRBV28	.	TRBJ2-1	TGTGCCAGCAGTCGAACTAGGGATGAGCAGTTCTTC	CASSRTRDEQFF
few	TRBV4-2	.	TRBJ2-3	TGTGCCAGCAGCCAAGATAGGACGACAGATACGCAGTATTTT	CASSQDRTTDTQYF